A selection of T cell receptor beta chains follows, all from one sample in a study of blood T cell repertoires in COVID-19. Clones were sequenced by immunoSEQ multiplex PCR, and TCRdb holds only the in-frame ones, with some missing. Of about 56,000 clones in the sample, roughly 84% are singletons; the top ten hold around 13%. Sequencing was carried out using peripheral blood. The origin of the receptors is a woman older than 75 with acute or convalescent COVID-19. The CDR3 runs from the conserved cysteine through the conserved F or W. Each record gives: D gene, clone size, V gene, J gene, CDR3 DNA, CDR3 protein. D genes are given only for firm matches. Some rows mark clone size as missing; the rest say once, few, many or name a class of expanded clone.

TRBD2,-,TRBV13,TRBJ2-2,TGTGCCAGCAGCCCAGGGAGCGGGGGCGCGAACACCGGGGAGCTGTTTTTT,CASSPGSGGANTGELFF
TRBD1,-,TRBV19,TRBJ2-2,TGTGCCAGCCACAGGGGTGCCACCGGGGAGCTGTTTTTT,CASHRGATGELFF
-,-,TRBV15,TRBJ1-1,TGTGCCACCAGCCTTCGGAACACTGAAGCTTTCTTT,CATSLRNTEAFF
-,-,TRBV20-1,TRBJ2-7,TGCAGTGCTAGAGTTGTAGACGAGCAGTACTTC,CSARVVDEQYF
-,-,TRBV7-8,TRBJ1-5,TGTGCCAGCAGCTTAGGGGGGCAAAGCAATCAGCCCCAGCATTTT,CASSLGGQSNQPQHF
-,-,TRBV2,TRBJ1-5,TGTGCCAGCAAGGTGTTACAGGGACCAAGCAATCAGCCCCAGCATTTT,CASKVLQGPSNQPQHF
-,once,TRBV6-1,TRBJ1-1,TGTGCCAGCAGTGAATTCATCACAGGGTCTGAAGCTTTCTTT,CASSEFITGSEAFF
-,-,TRBV7-2,TRBJ1-4,TGTGCCAGCAGCTTAAGGCCCGGACAAACGAATGAAAAACTGTTTTTT,CASSLRPGQTNEKLFF
-,-,TRBV25-1,TRBJ2-5,TGTGCCAGCAGCCGGGGGTCATGGGACCAAGAGACCCAGTACTTC,CASSRGSWDQETQYF
TRBD2,once,TRBV2,TRBJ2-1,TGTGCCAGCAGCACGGGACTAGCGGGGGGCGAGCAGTTCTTC,CASSTGLAGGEQFF
-,-,TRBV5-6,TRBJ1-3,TGTGCCAGCAGCTTGACTCTCGGAAACACCATATATTTT,CASSLTLGNTIYF
TRBD1,-,TRBV19,TRBJ1-2,TGTGCCAGTAGTGGGCCTCAGGGGGACTATGGCTACACCTTC,CASSGPQGDYGYTF
TRBD1,-,TRBV6-1,TRBJ1-6,TGTGCCAGCAGTGAAGAACCCGGGACAGGGTTTCTCCCCCTCCACTTT,CASSEEPGTGFLPLHF
TRBD1,-,TRBV2,TRBJ1-1,TGTGCCAGCAGTGAGGACAGGGGGGACGCTTTCTTT,CASSEDRGDAFF
TRBD1,-,TRBV9,TRBJ1-1,TGTGCCAGCAGCCCCGGAGGGTGGACAGGGGGAAAAATTTTGAACACTGAAGCTTTCTTT,CASSPGGWTGGKILNTEAFF
TRBD2,-,TRBV11-3,TRBJ2-1,TGTGCCAGCAGCTTAGGGCTGGCGGGGGGACACAATGAGCAGTTCTTC,CASSLGLAGGHNEQFF
-,-,TRBV5-5,TRBJ1-3,TGTGCCAGCACAAGGGACTCCGGCTCTGGAAACACCATATATTTT,CASTRDSGSGNTIYF
-,-,TRBV9,TRBJ1-4,TGTGCCAGCAGCGGCGACAGGATTGGAAATGAAAAACTGTTTTTT,CASSGDRIGNEKLFF
TRBD1,once,TRBV10-2,TRBJ1-5,TGCGCCAGCAGTGAGTTCCGACAGGGTGATCAGCCCCAGCATTTT,CASSEFRQGDQPQHF
-,-,TRBV4-1,TRBJ1-1,TGCGCCAGCAGCCAAGAATGGACAGCATTGTTGAACACTGAAGCTTTCTTT,CASSQEWTALLNTEAFF
TRBD1,-,TRBV7-9,TRBJ2-1,TGTGCCAGCAGCTTAGACGGGACAGGAGGGTCCCGGGATGAGCAGTTCTTC,CASSLDGTGGSRDEQFF
TRBD1,-,TRBV6-6,TRBJ1-1,TGTGCCAGCAGTCGCACAGGGGTGGCACAGAACACTGAAGCTTTCTTT,CASSRTGVAQNTEAFF
TRBD1,-,TRBV6-5,TRBJ1-5,TGTGCCAGCAGTTCCTTACAGGGGCTCAATCAGCCCCAGCATTTT,CASSSLQGLNQPQHF
-,-,TRBV6-1,TRBJ1-3,TGTGCCAGCAGTGACCCGGCAGGGCGCAGTAACACCATATATTTT,CASSDPAGRSNTIYF
TRBD1,once,TRBV6-7,TRBJ2-7,TGTGCCAGCAGTGCCACGACAGGGTCCTACGAGCAGTACTTC,CASSATTGSYEQYF
-,-,TRBV2,TRBJ2-1,TGTGCCAGCAGTGAATTCCAGGGGTCCTACAATGAGCAGTTCTTC,CASSEFQGSYNEQFF
-,-,TRBV19,TRBJ1-2,TGTGCCAGTAGAGGTCGGGAGCAGAATAACTATGGCTACACCTTC,CASRGREQNNYGYTF
-,-,TRBV6-5,TRBJ1-5,TGTGCCAGCATATTAGGGGTCGGCAATCAGCCCCAGCATTTT,CASILGVGNQPQHF
-,-,TRBV2,TRBJ1-1,TGTGCCAGCTCCAAGGGGGAGGGGAACACTGAAGCTTTCTTT,CASSKGEGNTEAFF
TRBD1,-,TRBV14,TRBJ1-5,TGTGCCTCCAACAGGGGATTGCGCCCCCAGCATTTT,CASNRGLRPQHF
-,-,TRBV3-1/TRBV3-2,TRBJ1-3,TGTGCCAGCAGCCAGGGGGACACTGGCTCTGGAAACACCATATATTTT,CASSQGDTGSGNTIYF
-,-,TRBV11-2,TRBJ1-2,TGTGCCACGAGCGGACCCCCGGACTATGGCTACACCTTC,CATSGPPDYGYTF
TRBD2,-,TRBV5-1,TRBJ2-1,TGCGCCAGCAGCTTGTTCTCTAGCGGGGTGCTTGAGCAGTTCTTC,CASSLFSSGVLEQFF
TRBD1,once,TRBV6-5,TRBJ1-3,TGTGCCAGCAGTTCTTTCAGTAGGGGGCGGAGAAACACCATATATTTT,CASSSFSRGRRNTIYF
TRBD2,-,TRBV7-3,TRBJ2-3,TGTGCCAGCAGCTCGCCGAATAGCGGGGGGATCAGCACAGATACGCAGTATTTT,CASSSPNSGGISTDTQYF
-,-,TRBV3-1/TRBV3-2,TRBJ1-6,TGTGCCAGCAGCCAACGAGACAGGCATTCACCCCTCCACTTT,CASSQRDRHSPLHF
TRBD1,-,TRBV5-1,TRBJ1-2,TGCGCCAGCAGCCCTACGGGACAGGGACGGTATGGCTACACCTTC,CASSPTGQGRYGYTF
TRBD1,-,TRBV29-1,TRBJ2-3,TGCAGCGTTGAAGATCCCGGGACAGGTCCATCAGATACGCAGTATTTT,CSVEDPGTGPSDTQYF
-,-,TRBV12-3/TRBV12-4,TRBJ1-2,TGTGCCAGCACCCAAGGCGGACTCCTAGGCTACACCTTC,CASTQGGLLGYTF
-,-,TRBV24-1,TRBJ2-3,TGTGCCACCAGTGATTCGATGACAACTCGGGATACGCAGTATTTT,CATSDSMTTRDTQYF
-,-,TRBV3-1/TRBV3-2,TRBJ2-1,TGTGCCAGCAGCCAAGATCAGGTCGAGCAGTTCTTC,CASSQDQVEQFF
TRBD1,-,TRBV3-1/TRBV3-2,TRBJ1-1,TGTGCCAGCAGCCAGGGACAGGGGTACGGCACTGAAGCTTTCTTT,CASSQGQGYGTEAFF
TRBD1,-,TRBV19,TRBJ1-2,TGTGCCAGTAGTCCCGGACAGGGAGACTATGGCTACACCTTC,CASSPGQGDYGYTF
-,-,TRBV2,TRBJ2-6,TGTGCCAGCAGTGGGGCTACCTCTGGGGCCAACGTCCTGACTTTC,CASSGATSGANVLTF
TRBD1,-,TRBV19,TRBJ1-5,TGTGCCAGTAGGCCCTTTACAGGGGAGGACAATCAGCCCCAGCATTTT,CASRPFTGEDNQPQHF